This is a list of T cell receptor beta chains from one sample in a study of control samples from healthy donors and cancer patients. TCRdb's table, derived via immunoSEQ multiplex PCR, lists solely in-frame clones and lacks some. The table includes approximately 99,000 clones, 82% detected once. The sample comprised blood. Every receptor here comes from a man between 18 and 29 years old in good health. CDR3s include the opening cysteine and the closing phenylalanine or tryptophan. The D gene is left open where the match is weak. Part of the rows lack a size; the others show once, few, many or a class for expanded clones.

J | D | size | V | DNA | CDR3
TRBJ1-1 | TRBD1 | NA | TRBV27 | TGTGCCAGCAGGTCCGGGACAGGGGGCACTGAAGCTTTCTTT | CASRSGTGGTEAFF
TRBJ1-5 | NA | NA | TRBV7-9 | TGTGCCAGCAGCCGATCTGGGCAGGGTAATAGCAATCAGCCCCAGCATTTT | CASSRSGQGNSNQPQHF
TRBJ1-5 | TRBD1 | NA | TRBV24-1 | TGTGCCACCAGTGACCCGGGACAGCTTGGTCAGCCCCAGCATTTT | CATSDPGQLGQPQHF
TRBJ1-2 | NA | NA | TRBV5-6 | TGTGCCAGCAGCCCGGACGAAGGAAAGAACTATGGCTACACCTTC | CASSPDEGKNYGYTF
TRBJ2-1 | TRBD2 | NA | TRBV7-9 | TGTGCCAGCAGCCCCGTCCTAGCGGGTCAGGGGGAGCAGTTCTTC | CASSPVLAGQGEQFF
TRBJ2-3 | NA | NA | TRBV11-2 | TGTGCCAGCAGCGCACTTCCGGGTACGCAGTATTTT | CASSALPGTQYF
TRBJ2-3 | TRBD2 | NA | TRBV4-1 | TGCGCCAGCAGCCAAGGGTTGCAGCGGGGGGGGGCAGATACGCAGTATTTT | CASSQGLQRGGADTQYF
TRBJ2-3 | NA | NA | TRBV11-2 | TGTGCCAGCAGCTCCACCCCTGCGGCCACAGATACGCAGTATTTT | CASSSTPAATDTQYF
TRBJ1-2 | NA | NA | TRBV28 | TGTGCCAGCAGGCCAACCGCAGGGGTAGGAAACTATGGCTACACCTTC | CASRPTAGVGNYGYTF
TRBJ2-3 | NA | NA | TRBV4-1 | TGCGCCAGCAGCCAAGTTGGGTCGGTGGATACGCAGTATTTT | CASSQVGSVDTQYF
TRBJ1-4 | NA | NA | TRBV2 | TGTGCCAGCAGGCCAGGGGTTGTTGGGGAAAAACTGTTTTTT | CASRPGVVGEKLFF
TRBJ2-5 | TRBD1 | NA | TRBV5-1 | TGCGCCAGCAGCCGAGATGGACAGGGGGCTAGGGAGACCCAGTACTTC | CASSRDGQGARETQYF
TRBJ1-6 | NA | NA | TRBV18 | TGTGCCAGCTCAGCTACCGGGACATACATTAATTCACCCCTCCACTTT | CASSATGTYINSPLHF
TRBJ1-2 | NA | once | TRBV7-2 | TGTGCCAGCAGCCGTTTCGAGGCGGCTAACTATGGCTACACCTTC | CASSRFEAANYGYTF